These 17 T cell receptor beta chains were all obtained from the same sample, sequenced in a study of cytomegalovirus exposure and HLA in healthy donors. The protocol was immunoSEQ multiplex PCR, while the TCRdb copy is restricted to in-frame clones and leaves out a portion. This sample has around 240,000 clones; around 89% occur once, and the top ten carry approximately 0.34%. The sequencing input was PBMCs. The receptor source for this set is a woman aged 18-29 years in good health and CMV-seronegative.

The CDR3 here is CASSLYHQYSQGEKLFF. The CDR3 DNA reads TGTGCCAGCAGCTTATACCATCAATACAGCCAGGGGGAAAAACTGTTTTTT. This rearrangement joins TRBV7-9 to TRBJ1-4; possibly TRBD1 for D (6 bases). Trimming took 2 bases from V and 8 from J, leaving 21 bases between them. The germline V gene encodes CDR1 SEHNR and CDR2 FQNEAQ (reference sequence). The length of the CDR3 is 17 residues.

This chain connects TRBV4-1 to TRBJ1-5; 7 bases align to TRBD1. Germline trimming cut 4 bases from V and 3 bases from J; bases unmatched to any gene: 6. Per the germline V gene, CDR1 is MGHRA and CDR2 is YSYEKL. The CDR3 is 15 amino acids. Written as DNA, the CDR3 is TGCGCCAGCAGCCTCTCACAGGGGAACAATCAGCCCCAGCATTTT. Translating gives CASSLSQGNNQPQHF.

The chain combines TRBV6-5 with TRBJ2-3; D remains unclear. This CDR3 has 14 residues. Germline lookup yields CDR1 MNHEY and CDR2 SVGAGI. The V and J ends lost 2 bases and 4 bases respectively, with 10 bases between them. The CDR3, as DNA: TGTGCCAGCAGTTACGGCAATGAGGCAGATACGCAGTATTTT. Encoded protein: CASSYGNEADTQYF.

The chain employs TRBV30 and TRBJ1-5; unclear D gene. This CDR3 has 13 residues. Trimming took 8 bases from V and 6 from J, leaving 17 bases between them. From germline, CDR1 is GTSNPN and CDR2 SVGIG (reference sequence). CDR3: CAGSLGGRQPQHF. CDR3 nucleotides: TGTGCCGGAAGCCTTGGAGGGCGTCAGCCCCAGCATTTT.

This sequence joins TRBV19 and TRBJ2-6; D gene ambiguous. The CDR3 has 14 residues. Trimming cost V 5 bases and J 1 base, with 6 bases left between them. Germline V CDR1 and CDR2: LNHDA, SQIVND (reference sequence). This CDR3 is CASSPGSGANVLTF. CDR3 nucleotides: TGTGCCAGTAGTCCAGGTTCTGGGGCCAACGTCCTGACTTTC.

J is TRBJ2-5 and V is TRBV27, with 8 bases matching TRBD2. Unmatched junction bases numbered 7, after V lost 6 bases and J lost 4 bases. Germline V gives CDR1 MNHEY, CDR2 SMNVEV (reference sequence). This CDR3 region has 14 residues. The CDR3 loop is CASRLGLGGETQYF. DNA for the CDR3: TGTGCCAGCAGGCTGGGACTAGGGGGAGAGACCCAGTACTTC.

The chain joins TRBV6-6 to TRBJ2-1; maybe TRBD1 (6 bases). Trimming took 5 bases from V and 8 from J, leaving 22 bases between them. The germline gives CDR1 MNHNY, CDR2 SVGAGI (reference sequence). CDR3 size: 16 residues. CDR3: CASSRPRDTFRHEQFF. The CDR3 coding sequence is TGTGCCAGCAGTCGACCCCGGGACACATTCCGGCATGAGCAGTTCTTC.

V usage is TRBV12-1 and J usage is TRBJ1-5; the DNA was not compared with TRBD1, the D call given in the table. TRBV12-1 corresponds to a pseudogene. This CDR3 is 18 amino acids long. The CDR3 DNA follows: TGTGCCAGCAGCCCATGGATGGACAGACTACCCCTCAATCAGCCCCAGCATTTT. It specifies CASSPWMDRLPLNQPQHF.

CDR3 sequence (DNA): TGTGCCAGCAGCTTGGACAGGACAACAACCTACGAGCAGTACGTC. Protein sequence: CASSLDRTTTYEQYV. This chain uses TRBV5-6 with TRBJ2-7, with a weak D call TRBD1 (5 bases). From germline, CDR1 is SGHDT and CDR2 YYEEEE. This CDR3 contains 15 residues. The V end lost 0 bases, the J end lost 2 bases, and 12 bases lay between the germline ends.

The gene calls are TRBV5-6 and TRBJ1-2; D gene unclear. Germline lookup yields CDR1 SGHDT and CDR2 YYEEEE. The CDR3 is 14 amino acids. Trimming stripped 1 base from V and 3 bases from J, with 10 bases between. DNA of the CDR3: TGTGCCAGCAGCTTGCTGTCCAGGTACTATGGCTACACCTTC. This codes for CASSLLSRYYGYTF.

This clone was seen just once. The chain combines TRBV18 with TRBJ1-4; D call uncertain. The CDR3 totals 13 residues. Trimming pared 6 bases from V and 5 bases from J, leaving 10 bases between. Germline CDR1 KGHSH, CDR2 LQKENI. The CDR3 DNA is TGTGCCAGCTCCCCCGGGGAGAATGAAAAACTGTTTTTT. It encodes CASSPGENEKLFF.

The chain is built from TRBV4-1 and TRBJ1-1; the D gene is possibly TRBD1 (6 bases). Trimming removed 0 bases at V and 5 bases at J, with 13 bases between. This CDR3 has 15 residues. Looked up from germline, CDR1 is MGHRA and CDR2 is YSYEKL. The CDR3 loop reads CASSQDRGRYTEAFF. CDR3 nucleotide sequence: TGCGCCAGCAGCCAAGACAGGGGTCGGTATACTGAAGCTTTCTTT.

The CDR3 DNA reads TGTGCCAGCAGTTCCGCGGGACTCGCTCAAGAGACCCAGTACTTC. It codes for CASSSAGLAQETQYF. The rearrangement joins TRBV27 to TRBJ2-5; maybe TRBD2 (6 bases). Trimming pared 4 bases from V and 2 bases from J, leaving 14 bases between. Germline CDR1 and CDR2: MNHEY and SMNVEV (reference sequence). The CDR3 is 15 residues long.

This chain links TRBV12-5 with TRBJ2-3; 7 bases are shared with TRBD1. The J segment lost 2 bases and the V segment lost 5 bases, leaving 7 bases of the junction unmatched. The CDR3 runs 15 residues. CDR1 is LGHNT and CDR2 is FRNRAP in the germline V gene. The DNA of the CDR3 is TGTGCTAGTGGTACCGGGACAGCCCACACAGATACGCAGTATTTT. As protein: CASGTGTAHTDTQYF.

The chain joins TRBV19 to TRBJ1-1; D remains ambiguous. V was pared by 4 bases and J by 5 bases, with 11 bases between. This CDR3 is built from 13 residues. The germline V gene has CDR1 LNHDA and CDR2 SQIVND (reference sequence). Here the CDR3 reads CASSTLGYTEAFF. The CDR3 DNA follows: TGTGCCAGTAGTACCCTAGGATATACTGAAGCTTTCTTT.

CDR3 coding DNA: TGTGCCAGCAGCTTGGTGAGATCAGATACGCAGTATTTT. As protein: CASSLVRSDTQYF. The chain couples TRBV5-6 to TRBJ2-3; D is undetermined. The CDR3 sequence is 13 residues long. Germline CDR1 reads SGHDT; CDR2 reads YYEEEE. V lost 0 bases and J 4 bases, leaving 6 bases between the germline ends. The full variable domain, its missing parts supplied by reference TRBV5-6 and TRBJ2-3, is DAGVTQSPTHLIKTRGQQVTLRCSPKSGHDTVSWYQQALGQGPQFIFQYYEEEERQRGNFPDRFSGHQFPNYSSELNVNALLLGDSALYLCASSLVRSDTQYFGPGTRLTVL.

This chain connects TRBV11-1 to TRBJ1-1, with 7 bases fitting TRBD1. Germline values: CDR1 SGHAT, CDR2 FQDESV (reference sequence). The CDR3 totals 14 residues. Trimming removed 5 bases from V and 4 bases from J; junction bases left unmatched: 7. CDR3 region: CASSMTGFVTEAFF. CDR3 nucleotides: TGTGCCAGCAGCATGACAGGGTTTGTCACTGAAGCTTTCTTT.